This T cell receptor (beta chain) is drawn from a study of T cell responses to AZD1222 COVID-19 vaccine. Study-wide points: Possibly, clonal diversity was underestimated; donors were largely white British and included more females.

Turning to this clone: Its antigen is unknown.

Deletions cut 7 bases from V and 6 bases from J, with 13 bases between. The CDR3 runs to 13 residues. The germline gives CDR1 MNHEY, CDR2 SVGAGI. Some clones are missing from TCRdb's copy, which holds only in-frame ones; the method was immunoSEQ multiplex PCR. The listing contains 150,000 or so clones. The chain links TRBV6-5 to TRBJ2-1, with a possible D match to TRBD2 (5 bases). The sequencing sample was made of peripheral blood. The receptor was isolated from an adult in good health. CDR3 in DNA: TGTGCCAGCATCTCCCTAGCAACCAATGAGCAGTTCTTC. It yields the protein CASISLATNEQFF.